Listed below are T cell receptor beta chains from one sample, sequenced in a study of blood T cell repertoires in COVID-19. The method was immunoSEQ multiplex PCR; TCRdb's version includes in-frame clones alone and lacks a portion of them. The sample lists 150,000 to 200,000 clones, 70% to 90% occurring once. The sequenced material came from peripheral blood. The receptors here all came from an older man with active or convalescent COVID-19. CDR3s include the opening cysteine and the closing phenylalanine or tryptophan. The order of the fields is V gene, J gene, clone size, D gene, CDR3 DNA, CDR3 protein. A D gene is named only where the DNA matches it firmly. Part of the rows lack a size; the others show once, few, many or a class for expanded clones.

V: TRBV28
J: TRBJ2-5
size: -
D: TRBD2
DNA: TGTGCCACAGGCGGGGGACTAGCGGGGGTTGTGGCCCAGTACTTC
CDR3: CATGGGLAGVVAQYF

V: TRBV28
J: TRBJ2-3
size: -
D: TRBD1
DNA: TGTGCCAGCAGTCGCGACAGGGTCGGAGATACGCAGTATTTT
CDR3: CASSRDRVGDTQYF

V: TRBV6-5
J: TRBJ2-3
size: -
D: -
DNA: TGTGCCAGCAGTATTTCAGGGATAGATACGCAGTATTTT
CDR3: CASSISGIDTQYF

V: TRBV4-3
J: TRBJ1-1
size: -
D: -
DNA: TGCGCCAGCAGCCAAGAGGGGGGGTTAGAAGCTTTCTTT
CDR3: CASSQEGGLEAFF

V: TRBV25-1
J: TRBJ1-2
size: -
D: TRBD1
DNA: TGTGCCAGCAGCACAGGACAGGGAGGAGGCTACACCTTC
CDR3: CASSTGQGGGYTF

V: TRBV9
J: TRBJ2-1
size: -
D: -
DNA: TGTGCCAGCAGCGTAGGGTCTCTACACAATGAGCAGTTCTTC
CDR3: CASSVGSLHNEQFF

V: TRBV29-1
J: TRBJ1-4
size: -
D: -
DNA: TGCAGCGTTGTGGCGGCTGAAAAACTGTTTTTT
CDR3: CSVVAAEKLFF

V: TRBV11-2
J: TRBJ1-3
size: -
D: -
DNA: TGTGCCAGCAGCTTAGAACGGTTCTCTGGAAACACCATATATTTT
CDR3: CASSLERFSGNTIYF

V: TRBV7-9
J: TRBJ2-1
size: -
D: -
DNA: TGTGCCAGCAGCCCGCGGGACGGCCGTAACTACAATGAGCAGTTCTTC
CDR3: CASSPRDGRNYNEQFF

V: TRBV6-5
J: TRBJ2-7
size: -
D: -
DNA: TGTGCCAGCAGTTACTCGAGCGTATTCTACGAGCAGTACTTC
CDR3: CASSYSSVFYEQYF

V: TRBV11-2
J: TRBJ2-3
size: -
D: TRBD2
DNA: TGTGCCAGCAGCATAGCGGGAGGGCCCGGGCAGTATTTT
CDR3: CASSIAGGPGQYF

V: TRBV11-2
J: TRBJ2-1
size: few
D: -
DNA: TGTGCCAGCAGCCAGACTAGTAAGGGGTTCAATGAGCAGTTCTTC
CDR3: CASSQTSKGFNEQFF

V: TRBV3-1/TRBV3-2
J: TRBJ2-1
size: once
D: TRBD1
DNA: TGTGCCAGCAGCACCCGGGACAGGGGGCATGAGCAGTTCTTC
CDR3: CASSTRDRGHEQFF

V: TRBV30
J: TRBJ1-6
size: -
D: -
DNA: TGTGCCTGGAGTGTGACAGACACCTATAATTCACCCCTCCACTTT
CDR3: CAWSVTDTYNSPLHF

V: TRBV5-1
J: TRBJ2-6
size: once
D: -
DNA: TGCGCCAGCAGCCCCAGGGAAAGAAGCTCTGGGGCCAACGTCCTGACTTTC
CDR3: CASSPRERSSGANVLTF

V: TRBV5-1
J: TRBJ2-7
size: -
D: -
DNA: TGCGCCAGCAGCTCCTCAGGGGCTAGCTCCTACGAGCAGTACTTC
CDR3: CASSSSGASSYEQYF

V: TRBV19
J: TRBJ1-3
size: -
D: TRBD1
DNA: TGTGCCACGATGCCCTTCGGACAGGGGGCCGCTGGAAACACCATATATTTT
CDR3: CATMPFGQGAAGNTIYF

V: TRBV12-3/TRBV12-4
J: TRBJ1-2
size: -
D: -
DNA: TGTGCCAGCAGTCCATCCATCGGGGGCTACACCTTC
CDR3: CASSPSIGGYTF

V: TRBV19
J: TRBJ1-5
size: once
D: -
DNA: TGTGCCAGTAGTCCACATGGGGGGTTGGATTATAGCAATCAGCCCCAGCATTTT
CDR3: CASSPHGGLDYSNQPQHF

V: TRBV15
J: TRBJ2-7
size: -
D: TRBD1
DNA: TGTGCCACCAGCGGGACAGGGGGCTCCTACGAGCAGTACTTC
CDR3: CATSGTGGSYEQYF

V: TRBV9
J: TRBJ2-5
size: -
D: TRBD2
DNA: TGTGCCAGCAGCGCCGGGACTAGCGGGAGGGCTGGGATACCCCAGTACTTC
CDR3: CASSAGTSGRAGIPQYF

V: TRBV19
J: TRBJ2-3
size: -
D: TRBD1
DNA: TGTGCCAGTAGTATTGGACAGGGAACAGATACGCAGTATTTT
CDR3: CASSIGQGTDTQYF

V: TRBV12-3/TRBV12-4
J: TRBJ2-7
size: -
D: -
DNA: TGTGCCAGCAGTCCACAGGGTTACTACGAGCAGTACTTC
CDR3: CASSPQGYYEQYF

V: TRBV10-3
J: TRBJ2-5
size: -
D: TRBD2
DNA: TGTGCCATCAGTGAGGGACTAGCGGGGCCACAAGAGACCCAGTACTTC
CDR3: CAISEGLAGPQETQYF

V: TRBV5-4
J: TRBJ2-2
size: -
D: -
DNA: TGTGCCAGCAGCTTGGTTCGGGGAACCGGGGAGCTGTTTTTT
CDR3: CASSLVRGTGELFF

V: TRBV7-2
J: TRBJ2-7
size: once
D: -
DNA: TGTGCCAGCAGCTTTCTGGGGGGCGAGCAGTACTTC
CDR3: CASSFLGGEQYF

V: TRBV6-5
J: TRBJ1-5
size: -
D: -
DNA: TGTGCCAGCAGTTACTACGACCGACTGGCCAATCAGCCCCAGCATTTT
CDR3: CASSYYDRLANQPQHF

V: TRBV29-1
J: TRBJ2-1
size: -
D: TRBD2
DNA: TGCAGCGTGCGGACTAGCGGGATCTCCTACAATGAGCAGTTCTTC
CDR3: CSVRTSGISYNEQFF

V: TRBV5-5
J: TRBJ2-7
size: -
D: -
DNA: TGTGCCAGCAGCTTTCAGGGCAGATCCTACGAGCAGTACTTC
CDR3: CASSFQGRSYEQYF

V: TRBV6-2/TRBV6-3
J: TRBJ2-5
size: -
D: -
DNA: TGTGCCAGCACCCCCTGGAGGGTACAAGAGACCCAGTACTTC
CDR3: CASTPWRVQETQYF

V: TRBV14
J: TRBJ1-2
size: -
D: TRBD1
DNA: TGTGCCAGCAGCCCCCTTGACGAGGGGGCCTCTGGCTACACCTTC
CDR3: CASSPLDEGASGYTF

V: TRBV5-1
J: TRBJ1-6
size: -
D: TRBD1
DNA: TGCGCCAGCAGCCTGACAGGGGTGAGTAATTCACCCCTCCACTTT
CDR3: CASSLTGVSNSPLHF

V: TRBV18
J: TRBJ2-3
size: -
D: TRBD2
DNA: TGTGCCAGCTCACCTCCCCGAGCGGGAGGAGGCACAGATACGCAGTATTTT
CDR3: CASSPPRAGGGTDTQYF

V: TRBV20-1
J: TRBJ2-3
size: -
D: -
DNA: TGCAGTGCTAGTATAGCGGTAAATATGAATACGCAGTATTTT
CDR3: CSASIAVNMNTQYF

V: TRBV27
J: TRBJ2-1
size: -
D: TRBD2
DNA: TGTGCCAGCAGTTTATCGAACGAGGGTTTGCTAGCGGACCCAGTGAATGAGCAGTTCTTC
CDR3: CASSLSNEGLLADPVNEQFF

V: TRBV2
J: TRBJ1-4
size: -
D: TRBD1
DNA: TGTGCCAGCAGGGAACAGGGGGCCGGGGAAAAACTGTTTTTT
CDR3: CASREQGAGEKLFF

V: TRBV30
J: TRBJ1-5
size: -
D: -
DNA: TGTGCCTGGTCCCCCGCCAGTAGCAATCAGCCCCAGCATTTT
CDR3: CAWSPASSNQPQHF

V: TRBV28
J: TRBJ1-4
size: -
D: -
DNA: TGTGCCAGCAGTTTCGGACAGAATAATGAAAAACTGTTTTTT
CDR3: CASSFGQNNEKLFF

V: TRBV6-2/TRBV6-3
J: TRBJ1-6
size: -
D: TRBD1
DNA: TGTGCCAGCAGTTATTCAGGGGGCGCGGGATCACCCCTCCACTTT
CDR3: CASSYSGGAGSPLHF

V: TRBV9
J: TRBJ1-5
size: -
D: -
DNA: TGTGCCAGCAGCACCGAGGGGGGGAATCAGCCCCAGCATTTT
CDR3: CASSTEGGNQPQHF

V: TRBV6-5
J: TRBJ2-7
size: -
D: -
DNA: TGTGCCAGCAGTTTAAAGCGTGAAGCCTACGAGCAGTACTTC
CDR3: CASSLKREAYEQYF

V: TRBV5-6
J: TRBJ1-6
size: -
D: TRBD1
DNA: TGTGCCAGCAGCTTAGACAGGGATGAGTCACCCCTCCACTTT
CDR3: CASSLDRDESPLHF

V: TRBV29-1
J: TRBJ2-3
size: -
D: -
DNA: TGCAGCGTTGAAGACCTCGAGGGTCGGCCTAGGGATACGCAGTATTTT
CDR3: CSVEDLEGRPRDTQYF

V: TRBV9
J: TRBJ1-4
size: -
D: -
DNA: TGTGCCAGCAGCGTAGGTGGGTGGGCTGAAAAACTGTTTTTT
CDR3: CASSVGGWAEKLFF

V: TRBV7-9
J: TRBJ2-7
size: -
D: TRBD2
DNA: TGTGCCAGCAGCTCTGGCGGGAGTACCTACGAGCAGTACTTC
CDR3: CASSSGGSTYEQYF

V: TRBV2
J: TRBJ2-2
size: -
D: -
DNA: TGTGCCAGCAGTTCTACTCAGGGTACCGGGGAGCTGTTTTTT
CDR3: CASSSTQGTGELFF

V: TRBV5-1
J: TRBJ2-3
size: -
D: -
DNA: TGCGCCAGCAGCGACGGACAGTTTGTCAGCACAGATACGCAGTATTTT
CDR3: CASSDGQFVSTDTQYF

V: TRBV27
J: TRBJ2-7
size: -
D: -
DNA: TGTGCCAGCAGTTCCCTAATGTCTTCAGGGGCCCTCTCATGGGAGCAGTACTTC
CDR3: CASSSLMSSGALSWEQYF

V: TRBV24-1
J: TRBJ1-4
size: -
D: TRBD1
DNA: TGTGCCACCAGTGATTCTGGGACAGGGGGAGAAAAACTGTTTTTT
CDR3: CATSDSGTGGEKLFF

V: TRBV9
J: TRBJ1-3
size: -
D: -
DNA: TGTGCCAGCAGCGTAGCTGGGGCGAGTTACTCTGGAAACACCATATATTTT
CDR3: CASSVAGASYSGNTIYF

V: TRBV2
J: TRBJ1-2
size: -
D: -
DNA: TGTGCCAACGGAGGACCTAACTATGGCTACACCTTC
CDR3: CANGGPNYGYTF

V: TRBV19
J: TRBJ1-5
size: -
D: TRBD1
DNA: TGTGCCAGTAGTATAGCCTGGGACAGGGGGGTTCAGCCCCAGCATTTT
CDR3: CASSIAWDRGVQPQHF

V: TRBV6-5
J: TRBJ1-1
size: few
D: -
DNA: TGTGCCAGCAGTTACACTCCACAGGGAACTGAAGCTTTCTTT
CDR3: CASSYTPQGTEAFF

V: TRBV10-3
J: TRBJ1-1
size: -
D: TRBD1
DNA: TGTGCCATCAGGATGGACAGGTCGAACACTGAAGCTTTCTTT
CDR3: CAIRMDRSNTEAFF

V: TRBV12-3/TRBV12-4
J: TRBJ2-1
size: -
D: -
DNA: TGTGCCAGCAGTTTAGCCAGGCTAAATGAGCAGTTCTTC
CDR3: CASSLARLNEQFF

V: TRBV4-1
J: TRBJ2-7
size: -
D: TRBD2
DNA: TGCGCCAGCAGCCAAGATAGGACGGGAGGTATCTACGAGCAGTACTTC
CDR3: CASSQDRTGGIYEQYF

V: TRBV27
J: TRBJ2-7
size: -
D: -
DNA: TGTGCCAGCAGTTTTCGAGAATCCTACGAGCAGTACTTC
CDR3: CASSFRESYEQYF

V: TRBV11-3
J: TRBJ1-1
size: -
D: -
DNA: TGTGCCAGCACCCCAGGAGAGGGGGACATAATGAACACTGAAGCTTTCTTT
CDR3: CASTPGEGDIMNTEAFF

V: TRBV9
J: TRBJ1-2
size: -
D: TRBD1
DNA: TGTGCCAGCAGCGTAGGACAGGGGTACTATGGCTACACCTTC
CDR3: CASSVGQGYYGYTF